The T cell receptor (beta chain) under discussion was sequenced for a study of beta chain features in type 1 diabetes. In the case of this clone: The antigen remains undetermined.

Expressed TCRB transcripts got sequenced, as all isolated RNA was reverse transcribed. Some clones are missing from TCRdb's copy, which holds only in-frame ones; the method was immunoSEQ multiplex PCR. There are about 180,000 clones in the sample; 13% occur only once, and approximately 0.64% lies in the top ten. Germline V gene data show CDR1 as MDHEN and CDR2 as SYDVKM. V was clipped by 5 bases and J by 0 bases, with 12 bases between them. CDR3 size: 15 residues. General study findings and limits: Cells that show high TCR expression could be over-represented by cDNA sequencing.

Sequences were obtained from central memory CD4+ T cells from blood. The chain links TRBV28 to TRBJ2-3; a possible D gene is TRBD2 (5 bases). The origin of this receptor is a woman younger than 35 in good health. CDR3: CASSQASSSTDTQYF. CDR3 DNA: TGTGCCAGCAGTCAGGCTAGCAGTAGCACAGATACGCAGTATTTT.